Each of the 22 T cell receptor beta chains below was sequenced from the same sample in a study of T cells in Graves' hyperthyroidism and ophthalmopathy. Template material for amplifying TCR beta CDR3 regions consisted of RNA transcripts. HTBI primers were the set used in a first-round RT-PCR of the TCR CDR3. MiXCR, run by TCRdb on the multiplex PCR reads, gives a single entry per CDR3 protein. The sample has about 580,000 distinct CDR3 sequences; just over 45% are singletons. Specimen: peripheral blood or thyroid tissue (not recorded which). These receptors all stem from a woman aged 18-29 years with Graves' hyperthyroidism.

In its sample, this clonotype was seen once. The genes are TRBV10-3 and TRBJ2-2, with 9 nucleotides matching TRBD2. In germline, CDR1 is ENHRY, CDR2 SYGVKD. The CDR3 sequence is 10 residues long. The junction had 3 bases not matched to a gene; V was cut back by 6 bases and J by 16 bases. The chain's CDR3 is CAISPGLAFF. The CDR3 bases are TGTGCCATCAGCCCGGGACTAGCGTTTTTT.

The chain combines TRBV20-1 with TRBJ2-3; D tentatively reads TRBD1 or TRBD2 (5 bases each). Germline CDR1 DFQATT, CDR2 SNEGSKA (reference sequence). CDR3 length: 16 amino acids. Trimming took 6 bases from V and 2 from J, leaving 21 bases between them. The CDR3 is CSAPLGPIGYTDTQYF. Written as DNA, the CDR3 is TGCAGTGCCCCGCTGGGACCAATCGGGTACACAGATACGCAGTATTTT.

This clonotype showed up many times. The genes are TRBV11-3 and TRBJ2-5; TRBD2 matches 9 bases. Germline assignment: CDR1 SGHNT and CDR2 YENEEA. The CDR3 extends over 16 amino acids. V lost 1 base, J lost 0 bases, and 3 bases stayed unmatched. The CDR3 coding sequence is TGTGCCAGCAGCTTAGGACTAGCGGTGTACCAAGAGACCCAGTACTTC. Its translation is CASSLGLAVYQETQYF.

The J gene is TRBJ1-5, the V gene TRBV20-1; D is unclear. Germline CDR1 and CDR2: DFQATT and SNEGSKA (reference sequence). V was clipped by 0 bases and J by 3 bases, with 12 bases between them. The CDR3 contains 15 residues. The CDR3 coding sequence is TGCAGTGCTAGAGACCCCGGACGGCACAATCAGCCCCAGCATTTT. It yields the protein CSARDPGRHNQPQHF.

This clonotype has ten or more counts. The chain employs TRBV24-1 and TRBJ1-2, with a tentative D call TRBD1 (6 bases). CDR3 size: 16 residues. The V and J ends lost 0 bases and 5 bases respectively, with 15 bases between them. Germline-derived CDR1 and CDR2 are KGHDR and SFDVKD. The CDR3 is CATSDLQVGQGYGYTF. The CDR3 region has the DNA TGTGCCACCAGTGATTTGCAAGTGGGGCAGGGGTATGGCTACACCTTC.

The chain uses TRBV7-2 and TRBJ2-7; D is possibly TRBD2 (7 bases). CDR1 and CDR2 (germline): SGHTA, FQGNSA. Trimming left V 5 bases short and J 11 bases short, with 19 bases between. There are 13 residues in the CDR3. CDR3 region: CASSNMLGGEEYF. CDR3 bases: TGTGCCAGCAGCAACATGTTAGGGGGGGAGGAGTACTTC.

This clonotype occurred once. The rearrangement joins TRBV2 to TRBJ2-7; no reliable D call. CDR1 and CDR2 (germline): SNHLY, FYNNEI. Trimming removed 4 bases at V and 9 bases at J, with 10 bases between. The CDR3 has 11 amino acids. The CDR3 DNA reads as TGTGCCAGCAGTGTCTGGGCAGGGCAGTACTTC. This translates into CASSVWAGQYF.

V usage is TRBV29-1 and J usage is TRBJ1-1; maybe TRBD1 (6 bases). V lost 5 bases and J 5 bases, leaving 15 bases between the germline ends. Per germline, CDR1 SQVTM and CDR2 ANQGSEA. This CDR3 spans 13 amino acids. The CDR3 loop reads CSVRTGGETEAFF. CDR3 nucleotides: TGCAGCGTTCGGACCGGGGGCGAAACTGAAGCTTTCTTT.

For the CDR3, the DNA is TGTGCCAGCCCGACGGTGAGCGACTATGGCTACACCTTC. This translates into CASPTVSDYGYTF. This chain connects TRBV25-1 to TRBJ1-2; D not certain. Trimming took off 8 bases at V and 3 bases at J, with 13 bases between the two ends. This CDR3 region has 13 residues. Per the germline V gene, CDR1 is MGHDK and CDR2 is SYGVNS.

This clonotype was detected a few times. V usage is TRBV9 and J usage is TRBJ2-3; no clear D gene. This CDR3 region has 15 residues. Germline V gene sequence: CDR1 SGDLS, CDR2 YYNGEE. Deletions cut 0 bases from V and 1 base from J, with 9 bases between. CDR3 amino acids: CASSVAAQGTDTQYF. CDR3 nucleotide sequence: TGTGCCAGCAGCGTAGCGGCCCAGGGCACAGATACGCAGTATTTT.

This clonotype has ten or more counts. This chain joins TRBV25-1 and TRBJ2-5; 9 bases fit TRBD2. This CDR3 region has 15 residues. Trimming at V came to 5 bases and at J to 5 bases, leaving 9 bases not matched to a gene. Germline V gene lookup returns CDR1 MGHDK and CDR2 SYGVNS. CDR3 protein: CASSLIAGVDETQYF. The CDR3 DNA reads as TGTGCCAGCAGTTTGATAGCGGGAGTGGATGAGACCCAGTACTTC.

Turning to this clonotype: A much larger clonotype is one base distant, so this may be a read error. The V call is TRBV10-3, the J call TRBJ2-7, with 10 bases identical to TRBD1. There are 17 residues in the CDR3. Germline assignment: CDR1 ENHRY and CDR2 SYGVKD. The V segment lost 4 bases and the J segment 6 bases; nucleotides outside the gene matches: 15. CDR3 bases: TGTGCCATCAGTGGGCAATCTCTGGGACAGGGGTTAAGCGAGCAGTACTTC. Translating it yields CAISGQSLGQGLSEQYF.

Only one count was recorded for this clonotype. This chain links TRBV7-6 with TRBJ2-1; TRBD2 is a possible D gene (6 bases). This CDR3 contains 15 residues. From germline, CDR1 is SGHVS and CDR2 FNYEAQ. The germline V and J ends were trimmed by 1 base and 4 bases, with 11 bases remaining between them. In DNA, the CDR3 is TGTGCCAGCAGCTTAGACGGGAGAGAGTACAATGAGCAGTTCTTC. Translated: CASSLDGREYNEQFF. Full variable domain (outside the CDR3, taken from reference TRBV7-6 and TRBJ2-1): GAGVSQSPRYKVTKRGQDVALRCDPISGHVSLYWYRQALGQGPEFLTYFNYEAQQDKSGLPNDRFSAERPEGSISTLTIQRTEQRDSAMYRCASSLDGREYNEQFFGPGTRLTVL.

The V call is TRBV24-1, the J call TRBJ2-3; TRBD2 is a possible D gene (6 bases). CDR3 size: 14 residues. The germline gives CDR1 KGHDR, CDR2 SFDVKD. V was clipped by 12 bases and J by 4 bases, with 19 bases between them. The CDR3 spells CAPKDGSSADTQYF. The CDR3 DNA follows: TGTGCCCCCAAGGACGGGAGTTCAGCAGATACGCAGTATTTT.

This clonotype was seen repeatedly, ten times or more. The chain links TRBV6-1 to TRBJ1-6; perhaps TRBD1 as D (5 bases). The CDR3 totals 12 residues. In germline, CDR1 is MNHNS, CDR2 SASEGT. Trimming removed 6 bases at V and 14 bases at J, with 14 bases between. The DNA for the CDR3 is TGTGCCAGCAGGAGGGACGGACTCGCCCTCCACTTT. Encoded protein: CASRRDGLALHF.

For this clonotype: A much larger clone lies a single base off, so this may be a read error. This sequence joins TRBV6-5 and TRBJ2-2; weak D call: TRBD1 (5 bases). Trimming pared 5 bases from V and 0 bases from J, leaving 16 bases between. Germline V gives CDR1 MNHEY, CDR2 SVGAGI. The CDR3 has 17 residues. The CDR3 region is CASSTQGNWTNTGELFF. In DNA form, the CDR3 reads TGTGCCAGCAGTACTCAGGGAAATTGGACGAACACCGGGGAGCTGTTTTTT.

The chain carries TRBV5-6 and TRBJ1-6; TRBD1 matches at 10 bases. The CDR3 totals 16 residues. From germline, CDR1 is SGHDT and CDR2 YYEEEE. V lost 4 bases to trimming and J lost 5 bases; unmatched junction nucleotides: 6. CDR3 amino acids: CASSPDRGANNSPLHF. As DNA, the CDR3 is TGTGCCAGCAGCCCGGACAGGGGGGCGAATAATTCACCCCTCCACTTT.

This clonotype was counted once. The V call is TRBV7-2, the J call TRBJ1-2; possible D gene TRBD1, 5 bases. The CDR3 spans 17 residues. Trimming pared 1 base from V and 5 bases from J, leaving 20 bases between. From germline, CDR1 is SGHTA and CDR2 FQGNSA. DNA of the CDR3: TGTGCCAGCAGCTTAGTGGGGGAGGCGATGAGGAATTATGGCTACACCTTC. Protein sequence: CASSLVGEAMRNYGYTF.

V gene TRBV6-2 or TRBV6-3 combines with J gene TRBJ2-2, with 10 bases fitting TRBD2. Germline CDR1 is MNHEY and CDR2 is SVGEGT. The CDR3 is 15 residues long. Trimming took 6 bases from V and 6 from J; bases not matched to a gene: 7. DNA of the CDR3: TGTGCCAGCAGCCAGGGGACTAGCGTAGCCGGGGAGCTGTTTTTT. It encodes CASSQGTSVAGELFF.

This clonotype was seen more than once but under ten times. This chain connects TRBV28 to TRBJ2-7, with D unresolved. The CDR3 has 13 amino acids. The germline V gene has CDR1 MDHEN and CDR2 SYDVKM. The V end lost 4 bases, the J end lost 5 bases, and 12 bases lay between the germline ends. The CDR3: CASSSGPTHEQYF. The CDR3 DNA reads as TGTGCCAGCAGTTCCGGGCCAACCCACGAGCAGTACTTC. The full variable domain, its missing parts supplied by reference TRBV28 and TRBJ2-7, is DVKVTQSSRYLVKRTGEKVFLECVQDMDHENMFWYRQDPGLGLRLIYFSYDVKMKEKGDIPEGYSVSREKKERFSLILESASTNQTSMYLCASSSGPTHEQYFGPGTRLTVT.

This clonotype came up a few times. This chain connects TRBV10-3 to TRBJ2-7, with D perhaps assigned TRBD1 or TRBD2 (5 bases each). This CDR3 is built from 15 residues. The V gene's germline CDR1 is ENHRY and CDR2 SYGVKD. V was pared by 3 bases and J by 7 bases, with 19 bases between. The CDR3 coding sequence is TGTGCCATCAGTGATGGGGGATTATCCTACAATGAGCAGTACTTC. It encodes CAISDGGLSYNEQYF.

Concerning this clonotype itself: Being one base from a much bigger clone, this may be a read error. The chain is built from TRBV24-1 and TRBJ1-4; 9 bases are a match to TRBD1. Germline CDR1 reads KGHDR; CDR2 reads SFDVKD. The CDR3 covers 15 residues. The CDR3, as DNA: TGTGCCACCAGTGATGGGACAGGGACGACTGAAGAACTGTTTTTT. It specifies CATSDGTGTTEELFF.